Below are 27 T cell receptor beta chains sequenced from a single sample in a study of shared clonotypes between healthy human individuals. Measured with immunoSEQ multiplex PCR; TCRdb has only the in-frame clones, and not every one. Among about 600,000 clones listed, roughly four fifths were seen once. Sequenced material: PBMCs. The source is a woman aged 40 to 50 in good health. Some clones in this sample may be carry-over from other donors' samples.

DNA of the CDR3: TGCGCCAGCAGCTTGTACAGGGTGACGAACCAAGCTTTCTTT. Encoded protein: CASSLYRVTNQAFF. The chain has TRBV5-1 and TRBJ1-1; a weak D match, TRBD1 (6 bases). Trimming took off 1 base at V and 9 bases at J, with 16 bases between the two ends. Germline lookup yields CDR1 SGHRS and CDR2 YFSETQ. The CDR3 totals 14 residues.

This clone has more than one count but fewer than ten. In DNA form, the CDR3 reads TGTGCCAGCAGCTTGGACAGCACAGATACGCAGTATTTT. This translates into CASSLDSTDTQYF. The chain links TRBV7-3 to TRBJ2-3; D unresolved. Germline values: CDR1 SGHTA, CDR2 FQGTGA. V was trimmed by 3 bases and J by 0 bases, leaving 4 bases between them. This CDR3 spans 13 amino acids.

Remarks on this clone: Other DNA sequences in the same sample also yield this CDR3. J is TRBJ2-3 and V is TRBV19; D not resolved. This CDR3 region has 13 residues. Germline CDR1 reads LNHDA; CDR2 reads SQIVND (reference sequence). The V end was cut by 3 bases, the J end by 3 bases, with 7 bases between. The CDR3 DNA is TGTGCCAGTAGTATGAGTGGGACAGATACGCAGTATTTT. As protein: CASSMSGTDTQYF.

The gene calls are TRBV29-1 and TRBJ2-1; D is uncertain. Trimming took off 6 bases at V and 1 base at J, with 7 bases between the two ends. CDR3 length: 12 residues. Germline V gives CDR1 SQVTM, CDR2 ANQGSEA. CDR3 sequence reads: CSVRASYNEQFF. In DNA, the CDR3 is TGCAGCGTCAGAGCGTCCTACAATGAGCAGTTCTTC.

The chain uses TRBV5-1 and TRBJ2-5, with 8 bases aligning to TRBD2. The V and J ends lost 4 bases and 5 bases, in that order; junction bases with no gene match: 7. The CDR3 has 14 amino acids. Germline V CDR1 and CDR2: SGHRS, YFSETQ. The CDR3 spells CASSPGRAEETQYF. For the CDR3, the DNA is TGCGCCAGCAGCCCCGGGAGGGCCGAGGAGACCCAGTACTTC.

In DNA, the CDR3 is TGCGCCAGCAGTCGGGGCAACACAGATACGCAGTATTTT. It is translated as CASSRGNTDTQYF. The V and J genes are TRBV23-1 and TRBJ2-3, with D maybe TRBD1 (5 bases). TRBV23-1 is designated an ORF whose function remains uncertain. V was trimmed by 4 bases and J by 2 bases, leaving 7 bases between them. The CDR3 contains 13 residues.

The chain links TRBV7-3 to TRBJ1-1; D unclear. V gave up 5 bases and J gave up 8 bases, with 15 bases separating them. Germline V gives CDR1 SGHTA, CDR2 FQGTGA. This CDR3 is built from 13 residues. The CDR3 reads CASSPRSAGEAFF. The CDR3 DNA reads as TGTGCCAGCAGCCCACGGTCCGCAGGAGAAGCTTTCTTT.

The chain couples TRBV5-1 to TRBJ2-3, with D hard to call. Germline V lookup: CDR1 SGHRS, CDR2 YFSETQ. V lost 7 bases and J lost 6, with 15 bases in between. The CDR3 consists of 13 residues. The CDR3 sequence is CASRPDPGDTQYF. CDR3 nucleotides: TGCGCCAGCCGCCCGGACCCCGGGGATACGCAGTATTTT.

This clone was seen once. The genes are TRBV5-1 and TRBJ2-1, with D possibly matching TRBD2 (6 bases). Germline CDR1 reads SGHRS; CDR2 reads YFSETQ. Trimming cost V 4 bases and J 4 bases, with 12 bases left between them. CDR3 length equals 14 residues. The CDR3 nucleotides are TGCGCCAGCAGCGGGGCTAGCGAGTACAATGAGCAGTTCTTC. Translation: CASSGASEYNEQFF. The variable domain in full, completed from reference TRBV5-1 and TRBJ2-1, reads KAGVTQTPRYLIKTRGQQVTLSCSPISGHRSVSWYQQTPGQGLQFLFEYFSETQRNKGNFPGRFSGRQFSNSRSEMNVSTLELGDSALYLCASSGASEYNEQFFGPGTRLTVL.

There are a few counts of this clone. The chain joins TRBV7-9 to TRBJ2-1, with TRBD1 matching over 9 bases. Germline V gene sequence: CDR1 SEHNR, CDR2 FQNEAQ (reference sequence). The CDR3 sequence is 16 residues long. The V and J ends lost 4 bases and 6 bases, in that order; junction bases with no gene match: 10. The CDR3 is CASSSPGDREANEQFF. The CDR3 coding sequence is TGTGCCAGCAGCTCCCCCGGGGACAGGGAGGCCAATGAGCAGTTCTTC.

The CDR3 bases are TGTGCCAGCAGCCCAGGGGGCGGGAGGGCCGGGGTAGGGCAGTTCTTC. Translating it yields CASSPGGGRAGVGQFF. The chain joins TRBV4-2 to TRBJ2-1; possibly TRBD2 for D (9 bases). Germline CDR1 LGHNA, CDR2 YNFKEQ. Deletions cut 4 bases from V and 12 bases from J, with 25 bases between. The CDR3 has 16 amino acids.

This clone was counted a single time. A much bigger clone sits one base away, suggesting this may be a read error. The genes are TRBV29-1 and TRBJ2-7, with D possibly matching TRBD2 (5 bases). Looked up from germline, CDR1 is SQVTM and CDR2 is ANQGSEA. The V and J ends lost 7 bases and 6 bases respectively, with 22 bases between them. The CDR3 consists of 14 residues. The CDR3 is CSATMSGVAVEQYF. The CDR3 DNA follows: TGCAGCGCTACTATGTCCGGGGTCGCGGTCGAGCAGTACTTC.

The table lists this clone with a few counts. The CDR3 DNA reads TGTGCCAGCAGCCTAGACATTAACACTGAAGCTTTCTTT. It specifies CASSLDINTEAFF. The rearrangement uses TRBV6-4 and TRBJ1-1, with D unclear. Germline CDR1 reads MRHNA; CDR2 reads SNTAGT. This CDR3 contains 13 residues. Trimming took off 6 bases at V and 2 bases at J, with 10 bases between the two ends.

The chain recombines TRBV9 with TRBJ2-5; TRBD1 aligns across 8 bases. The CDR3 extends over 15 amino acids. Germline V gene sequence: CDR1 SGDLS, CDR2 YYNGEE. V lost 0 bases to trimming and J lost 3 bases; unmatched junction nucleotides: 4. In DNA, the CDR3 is TGTGCCAGCAGCGTAGCAGGGACAGGTGAAGAGACCCAGTACTTC. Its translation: CASSVAGTGEETQYF.

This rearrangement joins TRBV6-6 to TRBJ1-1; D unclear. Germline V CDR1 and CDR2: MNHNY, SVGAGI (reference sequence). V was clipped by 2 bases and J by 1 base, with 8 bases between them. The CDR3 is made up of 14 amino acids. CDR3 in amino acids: CASSYGPGNTEAFF. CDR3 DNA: TGTGCCAGCAGTTACGGTCCAGGGAACACTGAAGCTTTCTTT.

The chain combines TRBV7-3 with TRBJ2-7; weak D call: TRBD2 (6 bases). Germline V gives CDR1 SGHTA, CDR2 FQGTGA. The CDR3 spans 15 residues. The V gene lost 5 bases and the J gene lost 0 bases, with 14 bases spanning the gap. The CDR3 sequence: CASSAGPSPSYEQYF. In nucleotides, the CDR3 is TGTGCCAGCAGCGCGGGACCCAGCCCCTCCTACGAGCAGTACTTC.

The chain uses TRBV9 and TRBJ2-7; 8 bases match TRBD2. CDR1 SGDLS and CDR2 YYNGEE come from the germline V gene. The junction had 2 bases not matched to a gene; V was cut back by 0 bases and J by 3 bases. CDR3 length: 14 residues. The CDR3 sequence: CASSVAGTSYEQYF. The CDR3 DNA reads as TGTGCCAGCAGCGTAGCTGGGACTAGCTACGAGCAGTACTTC.

The CDR3 DNA follows: TGTGCCAGCAGCTCCCTCCGCGGGAATGGCGATGAGCAGTTCTTC. This sequence encodes CASSSLRGNGDEQFF. V gene TRBV7-2 combines with J gene TRBJ2-1; a weak D match, TRBD2 (6 bases). CDR3 size: 15 residues. V dropped 4 bases and J dropped 8 bases, with 18 bases sitting between them. Germline V gives CDR1 SGHTA, CDR2 FQGNSA. The variable domain in full, completed from reference TRBV7-2 and TRBJ2-1, reads GAGVSQSPSNKVTEKGKDVELRCDPISGHTALYWYRQSLGQGLEFLIYFQGNSAPDKSGLPSDRFSAERTGGSVSTLTIQRTQQEDSAVYLCASSSLRGNGDEQFFGPGTRLTVL.

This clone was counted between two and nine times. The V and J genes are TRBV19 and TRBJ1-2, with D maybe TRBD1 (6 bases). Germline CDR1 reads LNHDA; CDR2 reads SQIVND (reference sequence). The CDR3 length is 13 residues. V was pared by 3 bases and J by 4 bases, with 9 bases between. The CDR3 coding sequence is TGTGCCAGTAGTATCGACAGGAGCTATGGCTACACCTTC. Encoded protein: CASSIDRSYGYTF.

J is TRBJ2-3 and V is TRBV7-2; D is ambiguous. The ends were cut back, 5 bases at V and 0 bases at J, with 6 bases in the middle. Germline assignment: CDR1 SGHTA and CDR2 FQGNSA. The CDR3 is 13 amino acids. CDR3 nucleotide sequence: TGTGCCAGCAGCATACCTAGCACAGATACGCAGTATTTT. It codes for CASSIPSTDTQYF.

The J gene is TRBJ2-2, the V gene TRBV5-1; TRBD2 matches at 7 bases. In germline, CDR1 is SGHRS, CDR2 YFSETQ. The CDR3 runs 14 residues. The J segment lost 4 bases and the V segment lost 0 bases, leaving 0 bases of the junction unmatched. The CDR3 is CASSLGTSTGELFF. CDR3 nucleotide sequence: TGCGCCAGCAGCTTGGGGACTAGCACCGGGGAGCTGTTTTTT.

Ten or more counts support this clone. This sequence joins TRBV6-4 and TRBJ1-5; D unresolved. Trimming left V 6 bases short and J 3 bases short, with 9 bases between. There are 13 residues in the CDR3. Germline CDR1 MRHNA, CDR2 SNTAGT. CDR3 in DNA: TGTGCCAGCAGCACAGACCCCAATCAGCCCCAGCATTTT. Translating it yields CASSTDPNQPQHF.

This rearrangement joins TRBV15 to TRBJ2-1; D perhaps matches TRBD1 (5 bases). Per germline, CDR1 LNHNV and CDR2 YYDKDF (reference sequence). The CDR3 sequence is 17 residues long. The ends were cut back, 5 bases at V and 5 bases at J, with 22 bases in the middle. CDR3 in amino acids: CATSFRMGQGPNNEQFF. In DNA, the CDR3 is TGTGCCACCAGCTTTCGCATGGGGCAGGGCCCAAACAATGAGCAGTTCTTC.

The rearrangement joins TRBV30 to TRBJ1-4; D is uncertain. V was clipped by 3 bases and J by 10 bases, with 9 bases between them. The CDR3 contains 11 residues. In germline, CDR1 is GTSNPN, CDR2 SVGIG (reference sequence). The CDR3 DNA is TGTGCCTGGAGCGCCCCGGGAAAACTGTTTTTT. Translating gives CAWSAPGKLFF.

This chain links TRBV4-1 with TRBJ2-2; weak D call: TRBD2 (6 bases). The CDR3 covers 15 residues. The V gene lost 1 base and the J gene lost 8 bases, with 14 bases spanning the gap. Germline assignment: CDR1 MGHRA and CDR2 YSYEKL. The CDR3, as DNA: TGCGCCAGCAGCCAAGGAGGAGGGCCTGGGGGGGAGCTGTTTTTT. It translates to CASSQGGGPGGELFF.

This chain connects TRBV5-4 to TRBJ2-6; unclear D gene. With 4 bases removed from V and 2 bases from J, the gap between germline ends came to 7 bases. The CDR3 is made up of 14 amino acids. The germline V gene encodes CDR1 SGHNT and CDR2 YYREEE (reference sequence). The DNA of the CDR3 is TGTGCCAGCAGCCAAAAGACTGGGGCCAACGTCCTGACTTTC. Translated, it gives CASSQKTGANVLTF.

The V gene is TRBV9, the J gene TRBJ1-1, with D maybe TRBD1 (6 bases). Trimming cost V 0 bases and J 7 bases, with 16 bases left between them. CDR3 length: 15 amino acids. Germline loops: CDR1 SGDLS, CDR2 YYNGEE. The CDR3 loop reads CASSVGPQGYLEAFF. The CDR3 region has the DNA TGTGCCAGCAGCGTAGGGCCCCAGGGGTACCTTGAAGCTTTCTTT.